The present entry profiles one TCR beta chain with its context. Its specificity is unknown. The primer mix had 60 Vbeta and 13 Jbeta primers. Some clones are missing from TCRdb's copy, which holds only in-frame ones; the method was immunoSEQ multiplex PCR. The sample holds over 110,000 clones, roughly 77% seen once. The sample comes from a study of cytomegalovirus exposure and HLA in healthy donors. Regarding the study as a whole: For most TCR beta V segments, an earlier analysis put the productive rate at about 87% or about 30% of the time. A few V segments could not be told apart, such as TRBV6-2 and TRBV6-3, and were left out.

Trimming cost V 5 bases and J 7 bases, with 10 bases left between them. The CDR3 has 12 residues. The germline V gene encodes CDR1 SGHTA and CDR2 FQGNSA. The TCR originated in a female donor in good health and CMV-seronegative. V usage is TRBV7-2 and J usage is TRBJ2-3, with unresolved D. The material sequenced was PBMCs. The CDR3 here is CASSLSSHTQYF. CDR3 coding DNA: TGTGCCAGCAGCCTCTCCAGTCATACGCAGTATTTT.